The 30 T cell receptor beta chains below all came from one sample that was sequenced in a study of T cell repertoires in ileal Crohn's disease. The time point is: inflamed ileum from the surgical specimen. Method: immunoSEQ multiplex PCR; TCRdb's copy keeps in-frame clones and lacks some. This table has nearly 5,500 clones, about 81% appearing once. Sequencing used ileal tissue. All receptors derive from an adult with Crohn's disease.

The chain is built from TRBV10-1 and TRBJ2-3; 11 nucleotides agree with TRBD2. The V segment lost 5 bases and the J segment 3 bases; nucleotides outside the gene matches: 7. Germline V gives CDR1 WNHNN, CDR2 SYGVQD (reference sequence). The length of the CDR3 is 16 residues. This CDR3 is CASSSTSGSSTDTQYF. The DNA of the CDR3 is TGCGCCAGCAGTTCAACTAGCGGGAGTTCGACAGATACGCAGTATTTT.

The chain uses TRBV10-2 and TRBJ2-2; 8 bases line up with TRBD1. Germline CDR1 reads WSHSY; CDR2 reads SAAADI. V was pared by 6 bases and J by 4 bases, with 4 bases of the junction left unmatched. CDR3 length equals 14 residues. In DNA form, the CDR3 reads TGCGCCAGCAGGCAGGGGGCGGGCACCGGGGAGCTGTTTTTT. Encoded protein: CASRQGAGTGELFF.

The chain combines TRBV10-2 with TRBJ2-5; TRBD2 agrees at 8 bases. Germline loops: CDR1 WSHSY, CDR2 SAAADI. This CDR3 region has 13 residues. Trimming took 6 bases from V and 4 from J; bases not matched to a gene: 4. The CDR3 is CASSGGAGETQYF. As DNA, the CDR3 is TGCGCCAGCAGCGGGGGGGCAGGAGAGACCCAGTACTTC.

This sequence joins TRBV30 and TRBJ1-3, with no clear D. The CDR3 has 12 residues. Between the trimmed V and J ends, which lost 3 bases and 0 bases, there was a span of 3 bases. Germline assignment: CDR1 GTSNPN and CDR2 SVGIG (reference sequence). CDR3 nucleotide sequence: TGTGCCTGGAGGGCCTCTGGAAACACCATATATTTT. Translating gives CAWRASGNTIYF.

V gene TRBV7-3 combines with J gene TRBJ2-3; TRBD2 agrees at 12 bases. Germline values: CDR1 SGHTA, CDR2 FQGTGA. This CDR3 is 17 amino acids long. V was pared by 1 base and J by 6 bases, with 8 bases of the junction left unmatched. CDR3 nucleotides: TGTGCCAGCAGCTTAAATCCTAGCGGGGGGGCCCCCGATACGCAGTATTTT. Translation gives CASSLNPSGGAPDTQYF.

CDR3 coding DNA: TGTGCCAGCAGTGAATTCGCTAGGGCACAGAACTATGGCTACACCTTC. This encodes CASSEFARAQNYGYTF. The J gene is TRBJ1-2, the V gene TRBV6-1, with D uncertain. CDR3 length equals 16 residues. In germline, CDR1 is MNHNS, CDR2 SASEGT. Between the trimmed V and J ends, which lost 2 bases and 2 bases, there was a span of 15 bases.

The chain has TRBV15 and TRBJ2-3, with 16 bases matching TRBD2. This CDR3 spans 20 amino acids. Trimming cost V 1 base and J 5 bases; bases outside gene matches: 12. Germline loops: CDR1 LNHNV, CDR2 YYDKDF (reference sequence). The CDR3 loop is CATSRGQPGTSGGAKDTQYF. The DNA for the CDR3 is TGTGCCACCAGCAGAGGCCAACCGGGGACTAGCGGGGGGGCGAAAGATACGCAGTATTTT.

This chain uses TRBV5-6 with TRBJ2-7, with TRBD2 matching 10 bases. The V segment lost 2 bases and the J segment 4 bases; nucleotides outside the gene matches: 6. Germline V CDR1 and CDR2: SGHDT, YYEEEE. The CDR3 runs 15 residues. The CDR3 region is CASSFISGRGYEQYF. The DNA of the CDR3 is TGTGCCAGCAGCTTTATCAGCGGGAGGGGGTACGAGCAGTACTTC.

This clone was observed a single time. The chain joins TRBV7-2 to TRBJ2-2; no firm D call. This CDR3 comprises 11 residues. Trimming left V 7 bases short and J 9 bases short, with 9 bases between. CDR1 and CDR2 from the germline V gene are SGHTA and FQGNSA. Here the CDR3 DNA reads TGTGCCAGCACACCGGCCCGGGAGCTGTTTTTT. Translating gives CASTPARELFF.

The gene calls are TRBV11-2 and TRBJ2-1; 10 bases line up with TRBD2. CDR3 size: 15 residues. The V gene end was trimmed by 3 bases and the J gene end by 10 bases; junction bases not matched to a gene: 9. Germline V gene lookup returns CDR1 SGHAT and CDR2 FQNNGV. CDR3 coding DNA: TGTGCCAGCAGCTTCGCTAGCGGGAGTACACGGGAGCAGTTCTTC. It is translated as CASSFASGSTREQFF.

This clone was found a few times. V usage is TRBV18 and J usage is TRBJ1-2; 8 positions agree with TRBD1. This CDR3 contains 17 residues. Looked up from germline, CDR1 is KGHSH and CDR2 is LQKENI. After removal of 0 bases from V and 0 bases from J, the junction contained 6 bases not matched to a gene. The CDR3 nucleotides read TGTGCCAGCTCACCACCGGACAGGGCGTACCCTAACTATGGCTACACCTTC. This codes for CASSPPDRAYPNYGYTF.

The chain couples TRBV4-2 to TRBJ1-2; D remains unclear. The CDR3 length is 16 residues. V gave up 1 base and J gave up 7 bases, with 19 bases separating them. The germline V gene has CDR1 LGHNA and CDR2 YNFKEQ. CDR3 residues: CASSQVVREAGSGYTF. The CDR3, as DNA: TGTGCCAGCAGCCAAGTGGTCCGGGAGGCGGGAAGTGGCTACACCTTC.

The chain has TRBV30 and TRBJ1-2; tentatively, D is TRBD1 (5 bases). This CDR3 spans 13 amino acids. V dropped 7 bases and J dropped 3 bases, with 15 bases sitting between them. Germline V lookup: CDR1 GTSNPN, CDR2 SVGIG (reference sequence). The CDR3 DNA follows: TGTGCCTTAGAACAGGCCTTGGACTATGGCTACACCTTC. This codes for CALEQALDYGYTF.

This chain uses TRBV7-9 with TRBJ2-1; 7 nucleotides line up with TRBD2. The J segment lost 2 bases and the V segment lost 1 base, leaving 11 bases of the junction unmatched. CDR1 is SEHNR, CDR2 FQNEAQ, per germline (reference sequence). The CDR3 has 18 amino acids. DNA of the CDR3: TGTGCCAGCAGCTTAGGGACTAGTAGGACTTCCACCTACAATGAGCAGTTCTTC. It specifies CASSLGTSRTSTYNEQFF.

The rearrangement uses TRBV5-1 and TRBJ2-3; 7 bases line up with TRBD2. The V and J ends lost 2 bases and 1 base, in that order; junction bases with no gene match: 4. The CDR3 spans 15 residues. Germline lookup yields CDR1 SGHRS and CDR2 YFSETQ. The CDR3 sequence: CASSFTAGRTDTQYF. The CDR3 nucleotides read TGCGCCAGCAGCTTCACAGCGGGACGCACAGATACGCAGTATTTT.

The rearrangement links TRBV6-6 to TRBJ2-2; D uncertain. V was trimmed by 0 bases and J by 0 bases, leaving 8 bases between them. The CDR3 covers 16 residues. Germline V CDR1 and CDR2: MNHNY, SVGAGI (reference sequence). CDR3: CASSYSRQANTGELFF. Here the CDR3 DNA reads TGTGCCAGCAGTTACTCGAGGCAAGCGAACACCGGGGAGCTGTTTTTT.

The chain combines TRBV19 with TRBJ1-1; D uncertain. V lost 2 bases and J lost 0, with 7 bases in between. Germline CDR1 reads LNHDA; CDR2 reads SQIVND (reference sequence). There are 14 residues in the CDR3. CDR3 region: CASSILGLNTEAFF. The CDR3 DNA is TGTGCCAGTAGTATATTGGGGTTGAACACTGAAGCTTTCTTT. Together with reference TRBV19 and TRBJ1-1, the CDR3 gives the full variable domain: DGGITQSPKYLFRKEGQNVTLSCEQNLNHDAMYWYRQDPGQGLRLIYYSQIVNDFQKGDIAEGYSVSREKKESFPLTVTSAQKNPTAFYLCASSILGLNTEAFFGQGTRLTVV.

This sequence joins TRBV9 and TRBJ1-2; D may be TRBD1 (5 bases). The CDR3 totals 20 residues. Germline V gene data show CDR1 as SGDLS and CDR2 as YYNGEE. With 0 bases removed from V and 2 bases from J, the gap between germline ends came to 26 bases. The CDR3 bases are TGTGCCAGCAGCGTAGTTTCGGTTACCCAGGGACGAGCTCAAAACTATGGCTACACCTTC. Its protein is CASSVVSVTQGRAQNYGYTF.

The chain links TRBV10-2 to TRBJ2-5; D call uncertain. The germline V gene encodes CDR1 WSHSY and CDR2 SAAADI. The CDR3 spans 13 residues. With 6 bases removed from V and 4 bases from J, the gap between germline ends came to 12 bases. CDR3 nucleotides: TGCGCCAGCAGCCAAGTTCCGGGAGAGACCCAGTACTTC. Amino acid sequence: CASSQVPGETQYF.

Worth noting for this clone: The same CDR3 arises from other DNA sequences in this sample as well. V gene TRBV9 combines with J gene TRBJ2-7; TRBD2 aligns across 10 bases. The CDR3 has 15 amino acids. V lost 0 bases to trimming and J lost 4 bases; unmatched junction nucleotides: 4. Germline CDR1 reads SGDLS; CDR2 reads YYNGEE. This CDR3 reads CASSVGLAGAYEQYF. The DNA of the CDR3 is TGTGCCAGCAGCGTAGGTCTAGCGGGAGCTTACGAGCAGTACTTC.

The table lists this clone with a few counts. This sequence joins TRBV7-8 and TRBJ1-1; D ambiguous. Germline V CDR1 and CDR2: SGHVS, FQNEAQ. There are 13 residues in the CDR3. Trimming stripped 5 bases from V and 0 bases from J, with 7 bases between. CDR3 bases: TGTGCCAGCAGCCCCGACCTGAACACTGAAGCTTTCTTT. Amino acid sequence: CASSPDLNTEAFF.

DNA for the CDR3: TGTGCCAGCAGCTTAAAGGGACAGGGGAACTCACCCCTCCACTTT. Translation gives CASSLKGQGNSPLHF. The chain couples TRBV7-3 to TRBJ1-6; 10 positions agree with TRBD1. The germline V gene has CDR1 SGHTA and CDR2 FQGTGA. The CDR3 extends over 15 amino acids. Unmatched junction bases numbered 4, after V lost 1 base and J lost 10 bases.

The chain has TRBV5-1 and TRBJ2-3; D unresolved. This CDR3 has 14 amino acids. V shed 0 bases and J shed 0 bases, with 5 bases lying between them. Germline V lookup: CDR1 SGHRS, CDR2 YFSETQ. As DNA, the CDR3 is TGCGCCAGCAGCTTGGGGTACAGCACAGATACGCAGTATTTT. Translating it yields CASSLGYSTDTQYF.

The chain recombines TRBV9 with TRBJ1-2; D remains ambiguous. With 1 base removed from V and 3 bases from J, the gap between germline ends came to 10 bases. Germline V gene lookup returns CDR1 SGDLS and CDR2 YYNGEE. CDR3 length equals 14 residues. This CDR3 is CASSVNIGHYGYTF. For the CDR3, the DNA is TGTGCCAGCAGCGTAAATATTGGCCACTATGGCTACACCTTC.

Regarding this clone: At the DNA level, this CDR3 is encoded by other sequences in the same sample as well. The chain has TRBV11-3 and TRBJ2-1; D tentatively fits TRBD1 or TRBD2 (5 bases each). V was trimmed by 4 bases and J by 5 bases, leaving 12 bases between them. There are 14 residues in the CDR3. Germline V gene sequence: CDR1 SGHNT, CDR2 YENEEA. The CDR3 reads CASSSPGPDNEQFF. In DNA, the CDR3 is TGTGCCAGCAGCTCTCCGGGACCCGACAATGAGCAGTTCTTC. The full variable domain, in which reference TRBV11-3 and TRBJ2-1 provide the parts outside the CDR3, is EAGVVQSPRYKIIEKKQPVAFWCNPISGHNTLYWYLQNLGQGPELLIRYENEEAVDDSQLPKDRFSAERLKGVDSTLKIQPAELGDSAVYLCASSSPGPDNEQFFGPGTRLTVL.

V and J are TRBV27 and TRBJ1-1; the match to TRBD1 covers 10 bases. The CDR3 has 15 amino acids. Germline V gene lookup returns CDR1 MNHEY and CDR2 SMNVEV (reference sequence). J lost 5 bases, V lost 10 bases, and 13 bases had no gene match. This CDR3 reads CATGTGAGLLTEAFF. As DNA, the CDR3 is TGTGCCACAGGGACAGGGGCCGGACTTTTAACTGAAGCTTTCTTT.

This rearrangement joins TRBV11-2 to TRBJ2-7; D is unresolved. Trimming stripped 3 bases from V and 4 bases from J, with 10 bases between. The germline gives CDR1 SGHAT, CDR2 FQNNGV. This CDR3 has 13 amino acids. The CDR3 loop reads CASSFNQGYEQYF. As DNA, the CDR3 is TGTGCCAGCAGCTTTAACCAAGGATACGAGCAGTACTTC.

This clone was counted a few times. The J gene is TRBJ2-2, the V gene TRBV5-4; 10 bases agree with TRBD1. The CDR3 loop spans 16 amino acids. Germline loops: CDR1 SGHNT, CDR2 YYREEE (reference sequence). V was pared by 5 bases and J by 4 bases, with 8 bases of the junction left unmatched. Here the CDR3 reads CASRKGTGASTGELFF. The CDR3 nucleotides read TGTGCCAGCAGGAAAGGGACAGGGGCGTCCACCGGGGAGCTGTTTTTT.

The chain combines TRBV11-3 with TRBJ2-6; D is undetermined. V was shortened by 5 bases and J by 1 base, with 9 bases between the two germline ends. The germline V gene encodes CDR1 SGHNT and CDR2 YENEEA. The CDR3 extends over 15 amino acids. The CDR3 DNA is TGTGCCAGCAGCCCCGGCCTGTCTGGGGCCAACGTCCTGACTTTC. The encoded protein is CASSPGLSGANVLTF.

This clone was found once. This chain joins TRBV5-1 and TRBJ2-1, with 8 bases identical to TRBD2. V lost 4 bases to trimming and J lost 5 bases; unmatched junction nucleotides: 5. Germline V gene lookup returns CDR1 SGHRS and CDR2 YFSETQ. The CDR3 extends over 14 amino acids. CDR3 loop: CASSLSGTNNEQFF. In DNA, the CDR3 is TGCGCCAGCAGCCTTAGCGGGACCAACAATGAGCAGTTCTTC.